The sample holds many counts of the clone carrying this T cell receptor beta chain. No antigen is known for it. Amplification targeted TCR beta CDR3 regions from RNA transcripts. First-round RT-PCR of the TCR CDR3 relied on the HTBI primer set. TCRdb called the multiplex PCR reads again in MiXCR, with one record for every CDR3 protein. The data contain 250,000 to 300,000 distinct CDR3 sequences, roughly 13% of them singletons. Absent ophthalmopathy progression within 18 months defined stable Graves' hyperthyroidism. Uncontrolled infection, other autoimmune disease, pregnancy or lactation barred patients from enrollment. Each 10 ml fresh peripheral blood draw supplied the PBMCs. The sample comes from a study of T cells in Graves' hyperthyroidism and ophthalmopathy. Whole-study findings and limits: Ophthalmopathy, which appeared later, was predicted by the model a median around 6 months before onset.

Germline V CDR1 and CDR2: KGHSH, LQKENI. V gave up 6 bases and J gave up 2 bases, with 10 bases separating them. The CDR3 is 13 amino acids. The rearrangement joins TRBV18 to TRBJ1-1, with D hard to call. This TCR was recovered from a woman aged 40 to 49 with Graves' hyperthyroidism. The specimen was blood. The CDR3 spells CASSNAPNTEAFF. In nucleotides, the CDR3 is TGTGCCAGCTCCAATGCTCCCAACACTGAAGCTTTCTTT.